What follows is one T cell receptor beta chain and its context. The data originate from a study of brain T cells in children with intractable seizures. The sequenced cases were selected for having the highest brain T cell transcript signatures. With 6 bases removed from V and 5 bases from J, the gap between germline ends came to 13 bases. The CDR3 consists of 13 residues. Germline V CDR1 and CDR2: MNHNY, SVGAGI (reference sequence). This table comes from immunoSEQ multiplex PCR, and its TCRdb copy is limited to in-frame clones, with some not included. The sample comprises 5,000 or so clones, 92% of which are singletons, and roughly 1.8% rests with the top ten.

The rearrangement uses TRBV6-6 and TRBJ2-5, with a possible D match to TRBD1 (6 bases). This receptor was identified in a boy less than two years old with focal cortical dysplasia and intractable seizures. This specimen consisted of resected brain tissue, obtained at surgery. The CDR3 reads CASRTGYRETQYF. Here the CDR3 DNA reads TGTGCCAGCAGAACAGGGTATCGGGAGACCCAGTACTTC.